This T cell receptor (beta chain) was sequenced for a study of blood T cell repertoires in COVID-19. Germline CDR1 reads SGDLS; CDR2 reads YYNGEE. The CDR3 has 14 amino acids. The V gene end was trimmed by 6 bases and the J gene end by 7 bases; junction bases not matched to a gene: 10. Original processing notes: Using reference gene primer amplification, nucleated cell counts were estimated. Method: immunoSEQ multiplex PCR; TCRdb's copy keeps in-frame clones and lacks some. V, J and clone size reflect that table, while D and trimming were determined from the DNA. This sample yields 150,000 or so clones, of which 70% to 90% are seen a single time; around 6.7% belongs to the top ten. All enrollees were about 18 to 89 years old and from fewer than 25 US areas. Grouping used clinical history reported by participants in a survey and questionnaire. Symptom resolution, clearance, or two negative PCRs marked the recovered donors of Cohort 3.

The J gene is TRBJ1-2, the V gene TRBV9; TRBD1 matches at 9 bases. This receptor was identified in a woman aged 45-59 years who had recovered from COVID-19. The sequenced material came from PBMCs or T cells enriched from blood (not recorded which). Written as DNA, the CDR3 is TGTGCCAGCAACCTCGGACAGGGGAGGAGTGGCTACACCTTC. Translation gives CASNLGQGRSGYTF.